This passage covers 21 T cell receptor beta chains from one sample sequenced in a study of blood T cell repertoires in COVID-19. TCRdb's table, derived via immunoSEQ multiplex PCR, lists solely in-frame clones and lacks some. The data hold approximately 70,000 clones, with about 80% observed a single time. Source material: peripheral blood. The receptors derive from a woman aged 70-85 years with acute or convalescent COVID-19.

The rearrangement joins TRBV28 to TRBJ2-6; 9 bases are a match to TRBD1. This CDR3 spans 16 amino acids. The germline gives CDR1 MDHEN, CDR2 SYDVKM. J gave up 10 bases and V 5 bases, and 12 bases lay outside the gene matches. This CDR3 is CASSGDRVTIINVLTF. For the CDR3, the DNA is TGTGCCAGCAGTGGGGACAGGGTGACTATAATAAACGTCCTGACTTTC.

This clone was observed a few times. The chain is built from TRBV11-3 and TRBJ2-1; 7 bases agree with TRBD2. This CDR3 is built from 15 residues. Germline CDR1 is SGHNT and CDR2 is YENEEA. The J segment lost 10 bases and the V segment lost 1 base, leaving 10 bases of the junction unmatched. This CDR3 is CASSLAARGVGEQFF. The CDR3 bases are TGTGCCAGCAGCTTAGCGGCTCGGGGGGTGGGCGAGCAGTTCTTC.

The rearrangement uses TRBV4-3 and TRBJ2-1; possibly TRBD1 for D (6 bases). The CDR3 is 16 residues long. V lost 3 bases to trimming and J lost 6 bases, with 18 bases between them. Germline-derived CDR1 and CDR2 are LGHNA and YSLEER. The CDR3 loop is CASSHRPGRGGNEQFF. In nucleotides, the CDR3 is TGCGCCAGCAGCCATAGGCCCGGACGAGGGGGCAATGAGCAGTTCTTC.

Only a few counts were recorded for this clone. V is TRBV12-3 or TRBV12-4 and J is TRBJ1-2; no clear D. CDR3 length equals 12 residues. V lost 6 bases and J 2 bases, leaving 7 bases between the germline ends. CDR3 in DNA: TGTGCCAGCAGCTTACAGAACTATGGCTACACCTTC. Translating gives CASSLQNYGYTF.

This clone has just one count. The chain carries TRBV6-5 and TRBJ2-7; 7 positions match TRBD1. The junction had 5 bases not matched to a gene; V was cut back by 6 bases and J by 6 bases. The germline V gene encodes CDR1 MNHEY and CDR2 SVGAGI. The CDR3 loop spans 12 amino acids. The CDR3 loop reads CASSPTGVEQYF. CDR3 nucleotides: TGTGCCAGCAGCCCAACAGGGGTCGAGCAGTACTTC.

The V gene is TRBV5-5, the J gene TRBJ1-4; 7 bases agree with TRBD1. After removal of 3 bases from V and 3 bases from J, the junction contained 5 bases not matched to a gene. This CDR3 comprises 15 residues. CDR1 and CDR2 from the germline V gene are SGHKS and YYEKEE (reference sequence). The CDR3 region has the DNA TGTGCCAGCAGCTCGCCTGGGACAGCTAATGAAAAACTGTTTTTT. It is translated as CASSSPGTANEKLFF.

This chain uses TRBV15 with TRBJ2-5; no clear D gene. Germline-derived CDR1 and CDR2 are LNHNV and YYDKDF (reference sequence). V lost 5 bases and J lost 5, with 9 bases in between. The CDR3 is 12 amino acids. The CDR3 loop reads CATSRLSETQYF. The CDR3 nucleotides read TGTGCCACCAGCCGCCTATCGGAGACCCAGTACTTC. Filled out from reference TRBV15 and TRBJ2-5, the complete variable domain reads DAMVIQNPRYQVTQFGKPVTLSCSQTLNHNVMYWYQQKSSQAPKLLFHYYDKDFNNEADTPDNFQSRRPNTSFCFLDIRSPGLGDTAMYLCATSRLSETQYFGPGTRLLVL.

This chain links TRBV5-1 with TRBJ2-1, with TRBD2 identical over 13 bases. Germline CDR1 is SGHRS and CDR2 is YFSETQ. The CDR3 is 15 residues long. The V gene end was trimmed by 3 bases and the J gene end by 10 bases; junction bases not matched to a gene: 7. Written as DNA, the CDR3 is TGCGCCAGCAGCTCGGGACTAGCGGGGCGGGGAGAGCAGTTCTTC. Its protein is CASSSGLAGRGEQFF.

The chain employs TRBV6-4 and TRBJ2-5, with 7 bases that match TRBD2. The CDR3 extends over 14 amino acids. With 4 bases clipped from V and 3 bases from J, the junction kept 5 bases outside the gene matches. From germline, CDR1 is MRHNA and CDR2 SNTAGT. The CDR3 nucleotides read TGTGCCAGCAGTGCACGTGCGGGAGAAGAGACCCAGTACTTC. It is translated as CASSARAGEETQYF.

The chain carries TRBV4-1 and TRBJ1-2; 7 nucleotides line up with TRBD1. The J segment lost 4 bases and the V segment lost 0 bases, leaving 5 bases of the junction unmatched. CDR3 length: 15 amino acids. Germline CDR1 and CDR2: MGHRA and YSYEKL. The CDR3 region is CASSQEKGALYGYTF. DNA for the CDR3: TGCGCCAGCAGCCAAGAGAAGGGGGCTCTCTATGGCTACACCTTC.

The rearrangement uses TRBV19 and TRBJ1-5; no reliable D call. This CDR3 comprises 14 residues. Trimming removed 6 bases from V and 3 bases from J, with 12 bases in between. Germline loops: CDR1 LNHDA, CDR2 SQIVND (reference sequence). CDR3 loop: CASRSKDSNQPQHF. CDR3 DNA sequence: TGTGCCAGTAGGTCGAAAGACTCCAATCAGCCCCAGCATTTT.

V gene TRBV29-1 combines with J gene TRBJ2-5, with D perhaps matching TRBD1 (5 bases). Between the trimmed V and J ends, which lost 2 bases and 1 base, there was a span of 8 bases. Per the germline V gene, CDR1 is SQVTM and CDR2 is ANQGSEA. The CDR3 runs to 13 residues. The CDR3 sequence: CSVERQGQETQYF. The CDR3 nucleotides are TGCAGCGTTGAAAGGCAGGGCCAAGAGACCCAGTACTTC. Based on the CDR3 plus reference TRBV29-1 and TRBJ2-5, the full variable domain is SAVISQKPSRDICQRGTSLTIQCQVDSQVTMMFWYRQQPGQSLTLIATANQGSEATYESGFVIDKFPISRPNLTFSTLTVSNMSPEDSSIYLCSVERQGQETQYFGPGTRLLVL.

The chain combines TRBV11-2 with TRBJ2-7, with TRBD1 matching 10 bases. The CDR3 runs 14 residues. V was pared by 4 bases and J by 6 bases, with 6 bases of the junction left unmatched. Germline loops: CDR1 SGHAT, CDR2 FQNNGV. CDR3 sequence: CASSSTGGFGEQYF. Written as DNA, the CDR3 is TGTGCCAGCAGCTCGACAGGGGGCTTTGGCGAGCAGTACTTC.

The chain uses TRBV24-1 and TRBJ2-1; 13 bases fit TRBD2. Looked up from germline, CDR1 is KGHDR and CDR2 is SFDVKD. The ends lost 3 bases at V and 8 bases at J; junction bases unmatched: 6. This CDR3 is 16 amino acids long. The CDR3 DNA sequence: TGTGCCACCAGTGATCCACATGGACTAGCGGGAGATGAGCAGTTCTTC. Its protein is CATSDPHGLAGDEQFF.

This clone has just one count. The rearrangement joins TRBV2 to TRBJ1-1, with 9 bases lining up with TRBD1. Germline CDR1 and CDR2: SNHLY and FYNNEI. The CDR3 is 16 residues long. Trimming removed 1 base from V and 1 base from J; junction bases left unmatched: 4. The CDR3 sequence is CASSEGQGQGNTEAFF. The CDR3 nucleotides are TGTGCCAGCAGTGAAGGGCAGGGACAGGGGAACACTGAAGCTTTCTTT.

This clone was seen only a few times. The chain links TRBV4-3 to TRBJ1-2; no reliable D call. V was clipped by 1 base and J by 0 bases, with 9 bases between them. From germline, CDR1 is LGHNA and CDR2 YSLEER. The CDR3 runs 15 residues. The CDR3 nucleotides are TGCGCCAGCAGCCAAGGAGTCCTTGCTAACTATGGCTACACCTTC. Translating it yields CASSQGVLANYGYTF.

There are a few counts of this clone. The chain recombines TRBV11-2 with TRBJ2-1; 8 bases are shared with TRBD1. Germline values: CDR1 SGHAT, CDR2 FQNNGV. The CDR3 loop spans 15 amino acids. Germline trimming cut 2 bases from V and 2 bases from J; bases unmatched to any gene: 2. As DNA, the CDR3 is TGTGCCAGCAGCTTACAGGGGGCTGCCTACAATGAGCAGTTCTTC. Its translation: CASSLQGAAYNEQFF.

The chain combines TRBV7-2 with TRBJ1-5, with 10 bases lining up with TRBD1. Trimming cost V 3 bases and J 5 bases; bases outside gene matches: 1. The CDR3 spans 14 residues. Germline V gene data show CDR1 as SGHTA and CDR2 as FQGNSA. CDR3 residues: CASSLGQGHQPQHF. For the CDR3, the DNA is TGTGCCAGCAGCTTGGGACAGGGGCATCAGCCCCAGCATTTT.

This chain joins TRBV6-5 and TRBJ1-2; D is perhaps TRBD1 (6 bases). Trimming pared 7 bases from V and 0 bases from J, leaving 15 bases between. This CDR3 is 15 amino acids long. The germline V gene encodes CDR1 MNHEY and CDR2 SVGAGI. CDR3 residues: CASKRGQLANYGYTF. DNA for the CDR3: TGTGCCAGCAAGCGGGGGCAGCTCGCTAACTATGGCTACACCTTC.

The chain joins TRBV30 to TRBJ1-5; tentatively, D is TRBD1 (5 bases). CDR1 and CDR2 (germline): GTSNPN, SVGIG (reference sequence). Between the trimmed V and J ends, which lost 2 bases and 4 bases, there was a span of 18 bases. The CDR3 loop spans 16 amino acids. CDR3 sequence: CAWSSGLAGGNQPQHF. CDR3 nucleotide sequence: TGTGCCTGGAGTTCGGGACTAGCGGGGGGGAATCAGCCCCAGCATTTT.

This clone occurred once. CDR3 region: CASSQGFREGNEKLFF. The CDR3 DNA is TGCGCCAGCAGCCAAGGGTTCCGGGAAGGGAATGAAAAACTGTTTTTT. The chain links TRBV4-1 to TRBJ1-4; D call uncertain. CDR3 length: 16 residues. CDR1 is MGHRA and CDR2 is YSYEKL in the germline V gene. Trimming removed 1 base at V and 5 bases at J, with 14 bases between.